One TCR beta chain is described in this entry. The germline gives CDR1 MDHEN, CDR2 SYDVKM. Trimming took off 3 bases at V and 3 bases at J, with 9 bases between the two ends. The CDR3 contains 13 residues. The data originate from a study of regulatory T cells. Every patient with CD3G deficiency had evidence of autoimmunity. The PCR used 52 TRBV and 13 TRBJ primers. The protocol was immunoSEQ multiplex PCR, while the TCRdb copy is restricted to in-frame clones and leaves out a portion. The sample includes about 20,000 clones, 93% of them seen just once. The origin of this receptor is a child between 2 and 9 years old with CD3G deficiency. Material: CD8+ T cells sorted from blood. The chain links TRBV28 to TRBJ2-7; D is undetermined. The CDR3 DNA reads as TGTGCCAGCAGTTTCGGGCTGTTCTACGAGCAGTACTTC. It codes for CASSFGLFYEQYF.